This T cell receptor (beta chain) is from a study of CD8 T cells in ankylosing spondylitis. This clonotype came up many times. The target antigen is unknown. The CDR3 totals 14 residues. With 7 bases removed from V and 4 bases from J, the gap between germline ends came to 13 bases. In germline, CDR1 is MGHDK, CDR2 SYGVNS. Study findings and constraints: From matched ankylosing spondylitis synovial fluid, disease-linked clones were reportedly recovered at significantly enriched levels.

Scientists made TCR beta libraries using quantitative 5'-RACE with molecular barcodes. TCRdb re-derived calls from the 5' RACE reads in MiXCR, one entry per CDR3 protein. The table has 150,000 to 200,000 distinct CDR3 sequences, 10% to 15% seen once. The chain combines TRBV25-1 with TRBJ2-2; D is perhaps TRBD1 (5 bases). The sequence came from a female donor with ankylosing spondylitis or in good health (not recorded which). The material sequenced was blood, either unsorted or a sorted T cell fraction (not recorded which). In nucleotides, the CDR3 is TGTGCCAGCAACCCTGACAGACCCACCGGGGAGCTGTTTTTT. It yields the protein CASNPDRPTGELFF.